Here is one TCR beta chain with its context. Its matching antigen is unknown. Trimming removed 7 bases from V and 2 bases from J; junction bases left unmatched: 5. CDR1 is MNHEY and CDR2 is SVGEGT in the germline V gene. The CDR3 is 14 amino acids. The source of the sample is a study of T cell responses to AZD1222 COVID-19 vaccine. Study-wide results and limits: An increase in Spike-specific TCR breadth and depth was observed after two AZD1222 doses. CD4 TCRs associated with vaccination spanned spike, dominating at 160-218 and 743-854.

Here immunoSEQ multiplex PCR was the method, and the copy in TCRdb shows in-frame clones only, minus some. The table includes 120,000 to 150,000 clones, around 90% detected once. The material was peripheral blood, obtained on day 0 of AZD1222 vaccination. This chain links TRBV6-2 or TRBV6-3 with TRBJ1-3; TRBD1 agrees at 7 bases. The TCR sequence derives from an adult in good health. The CDR3 DNA follows: TGTGCCAGCACCCCGACAGGGACTGGAAACACCATATATTTT. The encoded protein is CASTPTGTGNTIYF.